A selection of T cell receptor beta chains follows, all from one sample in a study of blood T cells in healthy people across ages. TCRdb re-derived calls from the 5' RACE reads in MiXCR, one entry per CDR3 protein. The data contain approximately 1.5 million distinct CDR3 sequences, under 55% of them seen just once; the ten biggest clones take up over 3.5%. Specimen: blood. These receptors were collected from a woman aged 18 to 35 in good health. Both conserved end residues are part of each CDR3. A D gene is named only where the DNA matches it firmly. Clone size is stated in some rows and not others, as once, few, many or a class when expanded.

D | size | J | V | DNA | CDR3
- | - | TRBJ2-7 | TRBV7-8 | TGTGCCAGCAGCTTAGGTGGCGGGCACGAGCAGTACTTC | CASSLGGGHEQYF
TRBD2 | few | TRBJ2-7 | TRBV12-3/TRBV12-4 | TGTGCCAGCAGTTTCGGGGCGGGGGTTCGACACGAGCAGTACTTC | CASSFGAGVRHEQYF
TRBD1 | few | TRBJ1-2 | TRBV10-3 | TGTGCCACCAGCGGGACAGACCCTTCGGGCTACACCTTC | CATSGTDPSGYTF
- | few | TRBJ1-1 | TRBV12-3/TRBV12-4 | TGTGCCAGCAGGCCACCCTTTAACACTGAAGCTTTCTTT | CASRPPFNTEAFF
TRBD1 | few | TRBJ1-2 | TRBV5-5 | TGTGCCAGCAGCTTGATTACAGGGGACAGCGGCTACACCTTC | CASSLITGDSGYTF
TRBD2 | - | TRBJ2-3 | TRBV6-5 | TGTGCCAGCAGTGGACTAGCGGGGAGAGATACGCAGTATTTT | CASSGLAGRDTQYF
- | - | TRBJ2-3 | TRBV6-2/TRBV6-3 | TGTGCCAGCAGTTGGAATGGGGGATTGACAGATACGCAGTATTTT | CASSWNGGLTDTQYF
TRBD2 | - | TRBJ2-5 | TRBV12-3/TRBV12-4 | TGTGCCAGCAGCACTGGCGGGAGGCCAACCTACAATGAGCAGTACTTC | CASSTGGRPTYNEQYF
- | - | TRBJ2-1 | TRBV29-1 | TGCAGCGTATACTCCGGGTGGAATGAGCAGTTCTTC | CSVYSGWNEQFF
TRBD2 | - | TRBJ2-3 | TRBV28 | TGTGCCAGCAGTTTACTAACAGGGCTTAAAAGCGGGAGGCCCAATGTCACAGATACGCAGTATTTT | CASSLLTGLKSGRPNVTDTQYF
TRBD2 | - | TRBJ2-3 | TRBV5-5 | TGTGCCAGCAGTACTAGCGGGGTCAGAGATACGCAGTATTTT | CASSTSGVRDTQYF
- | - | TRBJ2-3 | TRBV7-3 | TGTGCCAGCAGCCATCCCTTTTCCTCGCTCCTAGTCACAGATACGCAGTATTTT | CASSHPFSSLLVTDTQYF
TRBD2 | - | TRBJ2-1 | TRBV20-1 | TGCAGTGCTAGGCGTCGGGGGCTAGCGGGATCGATATCCTACTACAATGAGCAGTTCTTC | CSARRRGLAGSISYYNEQFF
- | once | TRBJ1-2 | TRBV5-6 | TGTGCCAGCAGCTTGTCTGTTAACTACACCTTC | CASSLSVNYTF
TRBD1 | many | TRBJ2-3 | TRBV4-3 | TGCGCCAGCAGCCATTGGACAGGAGATACGCAGTATTTT | CASSHWTGDTQYF
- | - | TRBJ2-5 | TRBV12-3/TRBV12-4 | TGTGCCAGCAGTATAACCGGGAAAGAGGAGACCCAGTACTTC | CASSITGKEETQYF
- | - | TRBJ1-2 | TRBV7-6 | TGTGCCAGCAGCTTCCCGTGGAGACGTAGCTATGGCTACACCTTC | CASSFPWRRSYGYTF
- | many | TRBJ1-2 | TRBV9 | TGTGCCAGCAGCGTAGCTGGGACTTATGGCTACACCTTC | CASSVAGTYGYTF
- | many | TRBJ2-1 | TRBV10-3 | TGTGCCAGCGCTAAGGGCAATGAGCAGTTCTTC | CASAKGNEQFF
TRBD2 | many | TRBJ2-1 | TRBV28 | TGTGCCAGCAGCAGCGGGGATGAGCAGTTCTTC | CASSSGDEQFF
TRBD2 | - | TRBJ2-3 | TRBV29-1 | TGCAGCGTGAGAAGGGAGGGAGATACGCAGTATTTT | CSVRREGDTQYF
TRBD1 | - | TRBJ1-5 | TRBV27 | TGTGCCAGCCTTCCCAGGGGGGACGAAAGCAATCAGCCCCAGCATTTT | CASLPRGDESNQPQHF
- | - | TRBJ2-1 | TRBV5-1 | TGCGCCAGCGATAGCGGATCCTACAATGAGCAGTTCTTC | CASDSGSYNEQFF
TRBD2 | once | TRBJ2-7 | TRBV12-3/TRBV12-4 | TGTACCAGCAGCTCACGCGGGGGGCGACAGTACGAGCAGTACTTC | CTSSSRGGRQYEQYF
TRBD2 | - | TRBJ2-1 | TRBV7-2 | TGTGCCAGCAGTTACGATAGCGGGGGTCAACTCAATGAGCAGTTCTTC | CASSYDSGGQLNEQFF
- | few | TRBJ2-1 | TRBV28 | TGTGCCACAGGGGGAGGGACAGGTATCAATGAGCAGTTCTTC | CATGGGTGINEQFF
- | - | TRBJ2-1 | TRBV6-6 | TGTGCCAGCAGTTACTCGGCCCCCATCTTTCCCTACAATGAGCAGTTCTTC | CASSYSAPIFPYNEQFF
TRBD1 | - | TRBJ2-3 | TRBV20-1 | TGCAGTGCTAGAGACTTTCGACTGGGGACAGTAGTTTTCATAGATACGCGGTATTTT | CSARDFRLGTVVFIDTRYF
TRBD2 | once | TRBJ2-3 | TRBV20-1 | TGCAGTGCTACACGCCCGACTAGCGTGGGGGGAGATACGCAGTATTTT | CSATRPTSVGGDTQYF
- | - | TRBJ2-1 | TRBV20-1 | TGCAGTGCAGAGGGGGGTGGACGGGATGAGCAGTTCTTC | CSAEGGGRDEQFF
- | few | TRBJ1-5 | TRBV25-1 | TGTGCCAGCAGGGGGGGCAATCAGCCCCAGCATTTT | CASRGGNQPQHF
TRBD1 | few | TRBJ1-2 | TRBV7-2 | TGTGCCAGCAGCTTGAGGGGACAGACCTATGGCTACACCTTC | CASSLRGQTYGYTF
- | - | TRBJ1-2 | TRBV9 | TGTGCCAGCAGCGGCCTGGGTTACGCCTATGGCTACACCTTC | CASSGLGYAYGYTF
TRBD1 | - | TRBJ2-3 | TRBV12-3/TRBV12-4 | TGTGCCAGCAGGGGAACAGGGGGCATAAGCACAGATACGCAGTATTTT | CASRGTGGISTDTQYF
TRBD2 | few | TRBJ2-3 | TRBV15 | TGTGCCACCAGCAGAGGGTTTCCTGGACTAGCGGGGGGGAATACGCAGTATTTT | CATSRGFPGLAGGNTQYF
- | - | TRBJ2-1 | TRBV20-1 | TGCAGTGCTACCGTGACAGAGACCTACAATGAGCAGTTCTTC | CSATVTETYNEQFF
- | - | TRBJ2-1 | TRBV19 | TGTGCCAGTAGCACACTAGGGTACAATGAGCAGTTCTTC | CASSTLGYNEQFF
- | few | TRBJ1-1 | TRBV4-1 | TGCGCCAGCAGCTTACCCGGGCAGATGAACACTGAAGCTTTCTTT | CASSLPGQMNTEAFF
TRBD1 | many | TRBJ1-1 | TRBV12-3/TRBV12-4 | TGTGCCAGCAGACCGACTACAGGGGGTGTGACTGAAGCTTTCTTT | CASRPTTGGVTEAFF
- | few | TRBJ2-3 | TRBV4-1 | TGCGCCAGCAGCCTCCAGGGGGAGGGCACAGATACGCAGTATTTT | CASSLQGEGTDTQYF
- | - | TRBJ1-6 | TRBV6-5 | TGTGCCGGCAGGGGCGAGAGCTCCTATAATTCACCCCTCCACTTT | CAGRGESSYNSPLHF
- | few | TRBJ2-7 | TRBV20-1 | TGCAGTGCTACCCCATCCTACGAGCAGTACTTC | CSATPSYEQYF
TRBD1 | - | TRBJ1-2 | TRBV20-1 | TGCAGTGCTGGAGAGGACAGGCCAAACTATGGCTACACCTTC | CSAGEDRPNYGYTF
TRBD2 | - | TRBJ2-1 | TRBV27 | TGTGCCAGCAGTTTCGGGACTAGCGGGGCCTACAATGAGCAGTTCTTC | CASSFGTSGAYNEQFF
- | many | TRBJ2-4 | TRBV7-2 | TGTGCCAGCAGCTTAGCTGCCTCAGTAGACATTCAGTACTTC | CASSLAASVDIQYF
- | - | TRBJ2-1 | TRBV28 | TGTGCCAGCAGTGAGGACAGAGTATACAATGAGCAGTTCTTC | CASSEDRVYNEQFF
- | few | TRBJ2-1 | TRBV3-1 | TGTGCCAGCAGCCCGCCATCCGGGGTTAGGCCGTTCTTC | CASSPPSGVRPFF
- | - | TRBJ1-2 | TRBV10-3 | TGTGCCATCAGTGAGAGCCAGGACGGATTTAACTATGGCTACACCTTC | CAISESQDGFNYGYTF
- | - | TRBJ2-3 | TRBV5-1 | TGCGCCAGCAGTTCCGGGACTCCGGCTGGTACGCAGTATTTT | CASSSGTPAGTQYF
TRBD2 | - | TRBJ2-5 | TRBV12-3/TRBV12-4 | TGTGCCAGCAGCCGACTAGCGGGGGACTTTTTCAAACAAGAGACCCAGTACTTC | CASSRLAGDFFKQETQYF
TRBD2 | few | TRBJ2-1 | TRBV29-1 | TGCAGCGTTGAACGGACTAGCGGGGGCTACTCCTACAATGAGCAGTTCTTC | CSVERTSGGYSYNEQFF
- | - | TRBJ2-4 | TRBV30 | TGTGCCTGGAGTGTTCTCGTTGGGGGCACTGAGCAGTACTTC | CAWSVLVGGTEQYF
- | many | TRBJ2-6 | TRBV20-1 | TGCAGTGCCGGATATTCCGGGGCCAACGTCCTGACTTTC | CSAGYSGANVLTF
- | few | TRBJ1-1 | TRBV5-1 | TGCGCCAGCAGCTCACTACCGACGGGGAACACTGAAGCTTTCTTT | CASSSLPTGNTEAFF
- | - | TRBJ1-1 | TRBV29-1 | TGCAGCGTTGTATTGATAAGTGGTGAAGCTTTCTTT | CSVVLISGEAFF
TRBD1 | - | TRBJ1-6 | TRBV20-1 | TGCAGTGCTAGAGATCGGGACAGGGGCCCCTATAATTCACCCCTCCACTTT | CSARDRDRGPYNSPLHF